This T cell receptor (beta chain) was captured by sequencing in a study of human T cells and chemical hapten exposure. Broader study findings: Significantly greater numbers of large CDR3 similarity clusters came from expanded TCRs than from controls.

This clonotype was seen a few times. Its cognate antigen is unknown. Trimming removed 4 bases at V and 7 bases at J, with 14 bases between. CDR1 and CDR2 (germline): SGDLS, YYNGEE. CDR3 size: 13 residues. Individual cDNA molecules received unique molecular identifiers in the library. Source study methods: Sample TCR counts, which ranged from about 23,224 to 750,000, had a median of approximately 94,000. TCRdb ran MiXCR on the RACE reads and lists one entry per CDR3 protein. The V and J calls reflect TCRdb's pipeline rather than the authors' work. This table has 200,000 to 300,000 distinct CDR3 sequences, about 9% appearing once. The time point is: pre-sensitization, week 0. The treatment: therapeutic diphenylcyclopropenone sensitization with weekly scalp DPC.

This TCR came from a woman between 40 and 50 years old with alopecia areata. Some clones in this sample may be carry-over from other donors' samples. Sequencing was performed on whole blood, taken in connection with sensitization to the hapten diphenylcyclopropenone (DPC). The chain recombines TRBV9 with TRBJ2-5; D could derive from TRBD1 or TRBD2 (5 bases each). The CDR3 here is CASSQRDQRTQYF. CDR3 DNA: TGTGCCAGCAGCCAACGGGACCAGAGGACCCAGTACTTC. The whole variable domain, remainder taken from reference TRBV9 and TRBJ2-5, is DSGVTQTPKHLITATGQRVTLRCSPRSGDLSVYWYQQSLDQGLQFLIQYYNGEERAKGNILERFSAQQFPDLHSELNLSSLELGDSALYFCASSQRDQRTQYFGPGTRLLVL.